This record looks at one T cell receptor beta chain sequence and its context. As yet, its antigen is unknown. The sample comes from a study of OX40 agonist ivuxolimab in advanced cancers. Excluded were patients having autoimmune disease history or systemic immunosuppression. The data were produced by immunoSEQ multiplex PCR, yet TCRdb's version contains in-frame clones alone and is incomplete. In the table there are roughly 63,000 clones, around 83% of which are singletons. V lost 2 bases and J 7 bases, leaving 13 bases between the germline ends. This CDR3 is built from 15 residues. The germline V gene encodes CDR1 SGHRS and CDR2 YFSETQ. Study-wide results and caveats: CD8+ T cells were the subset that, on average, had more expanded clones than CD4+.

Specimen: CD4+ or CD8+ T cells sorted from blood, collected in a trial of the OX40 agonist ivuxolimab. The receptor was derived from an adult with an advanced solid tumor such as melanoma, head and neck, liver or kidney cancer. The chain is built from TRBV5-1 and TRBJ1-6; perhaps TRBD1 as D (5 bases). CDR3 coding DNA: TGCGCCAGCAGCTTACAGCAGGGTGGAAATTCACCCCTCCACTTT. Translation: CASSLQQGGNSPLHF.